The 23 T cell receptor beta chains in this list originate from one sample, sequenced in a study of blood T cell repertoires in COVID-19. Repertoires were generated with immunoSEQ multiplex PCR, while TCRdb's copy carries only in-frame clones and drops some. The sample lists tens of thousands of clones; about 83% were seen once. Material: peripheral blood. These receptor sequences come from a man aged 55 to 70 with acute or convalescent COVID-19.

This clone was recorded a few times. J is TRBJ2-4 and V is TRBV2, with 8 positions matching TRBD2. Germline V gives CDR1 SNHLY, CDR2 FYNNEI. CDR3 length: 16 residues. The V and J ends lost 6 bases and 7 bases, in that order; junction bases with no gene match: 14. CDR3 sequence reads: CASRGMGSGEPNIQYF. The CDR3 DNA is TGTGCCAGCAGGGGAATGGGTAGCGGGGAACCCAACATTCAGTACTTC.

V usage is TRBV5-1 and J usage is TRBJ1-4, with TRBD1 matching over 8 bases. The V and J ends lost 4 bases and 7 bases, in that order; junction bases with no gene match: 6. In germline, CDR1 is SGHRS, CDR2 YFSETQ. CDR3 length: 14 amino acids. CDR3 sequence reads: CASSLQGGIEKLFF. CDR3 DNA sequence: TGCGCCAGCAGCCTACAGGGGGGGATTGAAAAACTGTTTTTT.

This clone occurred once. The chain is built from TRBV15 and TRBJ1-1; no reliable D call. CDR1 and CDR2 from the germline V gene are LNHNV and YYDKDF (reference sequence). The V end was cut by 4 bases, the J end by 1 base, with 7 bases between. There are 13 residues in the CDR3. For the CDR3, the DNA is TGTGCCACCAGCATTTTCAGGAACACTGAAGCTTTCTTT. Its translation is CATSIFRNTEAFF.

This rearrangement joins TRBV6-5 to TRBJ2-2, with 7 bases lining up with TRBD2. The CDR3 is made up of 14 amino acids. From germline, CDR1 is MNHEY and CDR2 SVGAGI. The junction had 3 bases not matched to a gene; V was cut back by 4 bases and J by 4 bases. The CDR3 protein is CASSWSGGTGELFF. CDR3 DNA sequence: TGTGCCAGCAGTTGGTCGGGGGGCACCGGGGAGCTGTTTTTT.

The CDR3 sequence: CASSLGLRETQYF. The CDR3, as DNA: TGTGCCAGCAGCTTAGGTCTTCGTGAGACCCAGTACTTC. V is TRBV7-9 and J is TRBJ2-5; D uncertain. The V gene's germline CDR1 is SEHNR and CDR2 FQNEAQ (reference sequence). This CDR3 spans 13 amino acids. Trimming cost V 1 base and J 5 bases, with 8 bases left between them.

The rearrangement uses TRBV27 and TRBJ1-4; the match to TRBD1 covers 7 bases. Germline V gene lookup returns CDR1 MNHEY and CDR2 SMNVEV (reference sequence). With 6 bases clipped from V and 6 bases from J, the junction kept 13 bases outside the gene matches. CDR3 length: 16 amino acids. The CDR3 DNA follows: TGTGCCAGCAGCCATTTAGGGGGACAGCACGATGAAAAACTGTTTTTT. It translates to CASSHLGGQHDEKLFF.

On this clone: The junction shows a germline mismatch at one end, possibly a read error. Here the CDR3 reads CASSPWTEGTSDQPQHF. CDR3 DNA sequence: TGTGCCAGCAGCCCTTGGACGGAAGGGACTAGCGATCAGCCCCAGCATTTT. The chain employs TRBV7-8 and TRBJ1-5; possible D gene TRBD1, 5 bases. The germline gives CDR1 SGHVS, CDR2 FQNEAQ. The CDR3 contains 17 residues.

This clone was seen a handful of times. The chain recombines TRBV5-1 with TRBJ1-1; 9 bases agree with TRBD1. The V gene end was trimmed by 3 bases and the J gene end by 3 bases; junction bases not matched to a gene: 6. The germline V gene has CDR1 SGHRS and CDR2 YFSETQ. This CDR3 is built from 15 residues. In DNA, the CDR3 is TGCGCCAGCAGCTACCGGGACAGGGTTTACACTGAAGCTTTCTTT. Amino acid sequence: CASSYRDRVYTEAFF.

Here the CDR3 reads CASSLDQGNGKGNYGYTF. CDR3 DNA: TGTGCCAGCAGCTTGGACCAGGGGAACGGCAAAGGTAACTATGGCTACACCTTC. The V gene is TRBV5-5, the J gene TRBJ1-2; D is perhaps TRBD1 (6 bases). CDR3 length: 18 residues. Germline CDR1 and CDR2: SGHKS and YYEKEE (reference sequence). The ends were cut back, 0 bases at V and 1 base at J, with 19 bases in the middle.

The gene calls are TRBV4-3 and TRBJ1-1, with unresolved D. This CDR3 is built from 14 residues. V was cut by 3 bases and J by 0 bases, with 8 bases left in between. Germline V gene sequence: CDR1 LGHNA, CDR2 YSLEER. The CDR3, as DNA: TGCGCCAGCAGCCAGTCCCGGTTGAACACTGAAGCTTTCTTT. It specifies CASSQSRLNTEAFF.

To note about this clone: Additional DNA sequences in this sample encode the identical CDR3. The chain uses TRBV9 and TRBJ1-2, with 9 bases matching TRBD1. Germline V gene lookup returns CDR1 SGDLS and CDR2 YYNGEE. The CDR3 runs 15 residues. J lost 2 bases, V lost 2 bases, and 4 bases had no gene match. CDR3 in DNA: TGTGCCAGCAGCGTCGGGACAGGGACAAACTATGGCTACACCTTC. Its translation: CASSVGTGTNYGYTF.

As to this clone: Germline and junction disagree at one end, which may indicate a read error. The J gene is TRBJ1-3, the V gene TRBV5-1, with D tentatively TRBD1 (5 bases). The CDR3 spans 13 residues. Germline V gives CDR1 SGHRS, CDR2 YFSETQ. CDR3 DNA: TGCGCCAGCAGCCTGGGGGATGGATCACTAGGACCATTT. Translating it yields CASSLGDGSLGPF.

This chain uses TRBV20-1 with TRBJ2-1; 8 nucleotides agree with TRBD2. V lost 3 bases and J lost 10; bases outside the gene matches: 11. CDR3 length equals 14 residues. Germline V gives CDR1 DFQATT, CDR2 SNEGSKA (reference sequence). The CDR3 nucleotides read TGCAGTGCTAGTTTATCGGGGGGGCAGGGGGAGCAGTTCTTC. This sequence encodes CSASLSGGQGEQFF.

The CDR3 here is CASSRDRNTEAFF. CDR3 in DNA: TGTGCCAGCAGCAGGGACAGGAACACTGAAGCTTTCTTT. The chain recombines TRBV7-2 with TRBJ1-1; 7 nucleotides align to TRBD1. CDR1 and CDR2 from the germline V gene are SGHTA and FQGNSA. After removal of 5 bases from V and 1 base from J, the junction contained 1 base not matched to a gene. The CDR3 is made up of 13 amino acids.

This clone was counted a few times. The V gene is TRBV9, the J gene TRBJ2-7; the D gene is possibly TRBD1 (5 bases). This CDR3 spans 13 amino acids. V was clipped by 0 bases and J by 6 bases, with 10 bases between them. Germline-derived CDR1 and CDR2 are SGDLS and YYNGEE. CDR3 amino acids: CASSVVMGREQYF. CDR3 sequence (DNA): TGTGCCAGCAGCGTAGTGATGGGGCGCGAGCAGTACTTC.

The chain recombines TRBV5-5 with TRBJ2-5; 11 bases are shared with TRBD2. Per germline, CDR1 SGHKS and CDR2 YYEKEE (reference sequence). V lost 4 bases and J lost 4; bases outside the gene matches: 9. This CDR3 is 16 amino acids long. Here the CDR3 DNA reads TGTGCCAGCAGCCCCCGGGGTAGCGGGGGGGTAGAGACCCAGTACTTC. This sequence encodes CASSPRGSGGVETQYF.

This clone was counted between two and nine times. The V gene is TRBV3-1 (or the pseudogene TRBV3-2), the J gene TRBJ2-2; 10 bases are a match to TRBD1. Per the germline V gene, CDR1 is LGHDT and CDR2 is YNNKEL (reference sequence). There are 18 residues in the CDR3. J gave up 7 bases and V 3 bases, and 14 bases lay outside the gene matches. The CDR3 here is CASSQRARDRGLDGELFF. CDR3 bases: TGTGCCAGCAGCCAGAGAGCCCGGGACAGGGGCCTCGACGGGGAGCTGTTTTTT.

The rearrangement links TRBV4-3 to TRBJ2-3; 11 bases match TRBD2. V lost 3 bases to trimming and J lost 2 bases; unmatched junction nucleotides: 4. CDR1 is LGHNA and CDR2 is YSLEER in the germline V gene. The CDR3 covers 16 residues. This chain's CDR3 is CASSHRTSGYTDTQYF. CDR3 coding DNA: TGCGCCAGCAGCCACCGGACTAGCGGGTACACAGATACGCAGTATTTT.

The chain joins TRBV6-2 or TRBV6-3 to TRBJ1-5; TRBD1 is a possible D gene (5 bases). The CDR3 covers 15 residues. V lost 5 bases and J 5 bases, leaving 16 bases between the germline ends. Germline CDR1 reads MNHEY; CDR2 reads SVGEGT. CDR3 nucleotide sequence: TGTGCCAGCAGTCGCCGTGGGGGGGGAGATCAGCCCCAGCATTTT. This sequence encodes CASSRRGGGDQPQHF.

The rearrangement uses TRBV19 and TRBJ1-5, with unresolved D. Between the trimmed V and J ends, which lost 6 bases and 5 bases, there was a span of 8 bases. The germline gives CDR1 LNHDA, CDR2 SQIVND (reference sequence). There are 12 residues in the CDR3. The CDR3 protein is CASSWGDQPQHF. The CDR3 coding sequence is TGTGCCAGTAGCTGGGGAGATCAGCCCCAGCATTTT.

CDR3 bases: TGTGCCAGCAGCGTAGCTGGCAGGGTATCGGATGAGCAGTTCTTC. Protein: CASSVAGRVSDEQFF. J is TRBJ2-1 and V is TRBV9, with D possibly being TRBD1 (5 bases). The CDR3 has 15 amino acids. Germline V gene lookup returns CDR1 SGDLS and CDR2 YYNGEE. V lost 0 bases and J lost 8, with 15 bases in between.

V usage is TRBV30 and J usage is TRBJ1-2; D unclear. Trimming took 2 bases from V and 7 from J, leaving 8 bases between them. Germline lookup yields CDR1 GTSNPN and CDR2 SVGIG (reference sequence). The CDR3 totals 11 residues. CDR3 DNA sequence: TGTGCCTGGAGTACTGGGCTTGGCTACACCTTC. This codes for CAWSTGLGYTF.

The chain has TRBV5-4 and TRBJ2-3, with 8 bases identical to TRBD2. Germline V gene data show CDR1 as SGHNT and CDR2 as YYREEE (reference sequence). CDR3 size: 16 residues. The V segment lost 4 bases and the J segment 2 bases; nucleotides outside the gene matches: 9. This CDR3 is CASSMVAGGITDTQYF. The CDR3 nucleotides are TGTGCCAGCAGCATGGTGGCGGGGGGCATCACAGATACGCAGTATTTT. Variable domain in full (rest from reference TRBV5-4 and TRBJ2-3): ETGVTQSPTHLIKTRGQQVTLRCSSQSGHNTVSWYQQALGQGPQFIFQYYREEENGRGNFPPRFSGLQFPNYSSELNVNALELDDSALYLCASSMVAGGITDTQYFGPGTRLTVL.